The 26 T cell receptor beta chains in this list originate from one sample, sequenced in a study of high-grade serous ovarian cancer treatment subgroups. Measured with immunoSEQ multiplex PCR; TCRdb has only the in-frame clones, and not every one. The table lists about 6,600 clones, approximately 79% of them singletons, with roughly 7% in the top ten. Tumor tissue was taken before any definitive surgery or chemotherapy was given. The sequencing input was tumor tissue. These receptors all stem from a human donor with high-grade serous ovarian cancer.

In its sample, this clone was seen once. The chain carries TRBV5-1 and TRBJ1-3; D unresolved. The germline V and J ends were trimmed by 1 base and 4 bases, with 9 bases remaining between them. The CDR3 has 14 residues. Germline V CDR1 and CDR2: SGHRS, YFSETQ. This chain's CDR3 is CASSLTVGGNTIYF. CDR3 nucleotide sequence: TGCGCCAGCAGCTTGACGGTTGGAGGAAACACCATATATTTT.

There are a few counts of this clone. The chain uses TRBV27 and TRBJ2-2; D gene unclear. Per germline, CDR1 MNHEY and CDR2 SMNVEV (reference sequence). The CDR3 loop spans 15 amino acids. Trimming left V 2 bases short and J 1 base short, with 8 bases between. CDR3 sequence reads: CASSLHPGNTGELFF. CDR3 DNA: TGTGCCAGCAGTTTACACCCAGGGAACACCGGGGAGCTGTTTTTT.

The chain combines TRBV18 with TRBJ1-4; 7 nucleotides match TRBD1. CDR3 size: 14 residues. Germline CDR1 KGHSH, CDR2 LQKENI. Trimming took 4 bases from V and 8 from J; bases not matched to a gene: 7. This chain's CDR3 is CASSRQGSQEKLFF. The CDR3, as DNA: TGTGCCAGCTCACGACAGGGTTCGCAGGAAAAACTGTTTTTT.

The rearrangement links TRBV5-4 to TRBJ1-1, with D hard to call. V lost 0 bases to trimming and J lost 1 base, with 10 bases between them. This CDR3 region has 15 residues. CDR1 is SGHNT and CDR2 is YYREEE in the germline V gene (reference sequence). The CDR3 protein is CASSLGAIQNTEAFF. The CDR3 DNA follows: TGTGCCAGCAGCTTGGGCGCGATCCAGAACACTGAAGCTTTCTTT.

The chain carries TRBV1 and TRBJ2-5; TRBD1, the D gene given by the table, was not confirmed from the DNA. TRBV1 is noted as a pseudogene. The CDR3 has 18 amino acids. The CDR3 bases are TGCACCAGCAGCCAAGATCGATGGGGCAGAACTCATCAAGAGACCCAGTACTTC. As protein: CTSSQDRWGRTHQETQYF.

The chain joins TRBV28 to TRBJ2-7; 12 nucleotides agree with TRBD2. The CDR3 has 15 amino acids. Germline values: CDR1 MDHEN, CDR2 SYDVKM. The junction had 5 bases not matched to a gene; V was cut back by 6 bases and J by 2 bases. The CDR3 loop is CASRTGLAGTYEQYF. The CDR3 DNA sequence: TGTGCCAGCAGGACTGGACTAGCGGGAACCTACGAGCAGTACTTC.

A word on this clone: Distinct nucleotide sequences in the sample also encode this CDR3. V usage is TRBV7-9 and J usage is TRBJ2-6; D remains unclear. The CDR3 extends over 15 amino acids. Germline loops: CDR1 SEHNR, CDR2 FQNEAQ (reference sequence). V lost 5 bases and J 0 bases, leaving 8 bases between the germline ends. The CDR3 nucleotides read TGTGCCAGCAGCCCCCGGGCCTCTGGGGCCAACGTCCTGACTTTC. Translated: CASSPRASGANVLTF.

The chain has TRBV5-3 and TRBJ1-2, with 9 bases aligning to TRBD1. TRBV5-3 is an open reading frame whose function is uncertain. This CDR3 spans 15 amino acids. J gave up 0 bases and V 8 bases, and 8 bases lay outside the gene matches. CDR3 protein: CASRTDRGSNYGYTF. The CDR3 coding sequence is TGTGCCAGCAGAACCGACAGGGGGTCTAACTATGGCTACACCTTC.

The chain uses TRBV11-2 and TRBJ2-1; the D gene is possibly TRBD1 (6 bases). The CDR3 totals 15 residues. V gave up 5 bases and J gave up 5 bases, with 16 bases separating them. Germline V lookup: CDR1 SGHAT, CDR2 FQNNGV. The CDR3 is CASSVTWGQDNEQFF. The CDR3 nucleotides read TGTGCCAGCAGCGTTACGTGGGGGCAGGACAATGAGCAGTTCTTC.

The genes are TRBV5-1 and TRBJ2-5; the match to TRBD1 covers 11 bases. After removal of 3 bases from V and 4 bases from J, the junction contained 5 bases not matched to a gene. The CDR3 extends over 15 amino acids. CDR1 is SGHRS, CDR2 YFSETQ, per germline. The CDR3 reads CASSYGQGAGETQYF. Written as DNA, the CDR3 is TGCGCCAGCAGCTATGGACAGGGGGCGGGAGAGACCCAGTACTTC.

This clone has a handful of counts. The genes are TRBV2 and TRBJ1-5; no clear D. This CDR3 has 15 residues. Germline V gene sequence: CDR1 SNHLY, CDR2 FYNNEI. Between the trimmed V and J ends, which lost 4 bases and 0 bases, there was a span of 10 bases. The CDR3 DNA reads TGTGCCAGCAGTGGCTCCGGGTATAGCAATCAGCCCCAGCATTTT. Its protein product is CASSGSGYSNQPQHF.

This clone was observed a single time. V and J are TRBV18 and TRBJ2-5; TRBD1 is a possible D gene (5 bases). CDR3 size: 14 residues. Between the trimmed V and J ends, which lost 3 bases and 7 bases, there was a span of 15 bases. Germline V gene lookup returns CDR1 KGHSH and CDR2 LQKENI. The CDR3: CASSPELMQGTQYF. In DNA, the CDR3 is TGTGCCAGCTCACCGGAACTGATGCAGGGGACCCAGTACTTC.

This clone appeared once. This chain uses TRBV4-2 with TRBJ2-6, with a possible D match to TRBD1 (6 bases). V gave up 0 bases and J gave up 1 base, with 7 bases separating them. The CDR3 covers 16 residues. The germline gives CDR1 LGHNA, CDR2 YNFKEQ. The CDR3 DNA reads TGTGCCAGCAGCCAAGAGAGGGGGTCTGGGGCCAACGTCCTGACTTTC. Translated: CASSQERGSGANVLTF.

The chain has TRBV5-4 and TRBJ2-7; 12 nucleotides match TRBD2. Trimming cost V 0 bases and J 2 bases; bases outside gene matches: 6. The germline V gene has CDR1 SGHNT and CDR2 YYREEE (reference sequence). The CDR3 has 17 residues. The CDR3, as DNA: TGTGCCAGCAGCTTGGTAGTTAGGACTAGCGGGACCTACGAGCAGTACTTC. Its translation: CASSLVVRTSGTYEQYF.

V and J are TRBV6-1 and TRBJ2-3; 7 nucleotides align to TRBD2. The ends lost 5 bases at V and 0 bases at J; junction bases unmatched: 5. The CDR3 has 15 residues. Germline lookup yields CDR1 MNHNS and CDR2 SASEGT. The CDR3 spells CASSIGLGSTDTQYF. For the CDR3, the DNA is TGTGCCAGCAGTATCGGACTAGGGAGCACAGATACGCAGTATTTT.

The chain is built from TRBV19 and TRBJ1-6, with a possible D match to TRBD1 (5 bases). Trimming cost V 3 bases and J 0 bases, with 9 bases left between them. The CDR3 totals 16 residues. The germline V gene has CDR1 LNHDA and CDR2 SQIVND (reference sequence). CDR3 protein: CASSIEGFSYNSPLHF. DNA for the CDR3: TGTGCCAGTAGTATTGAGGGGTTCTCCTATAATTCACCCCTCCACTTT.

This chain links TRBV27 with TRBJ2-6, with TRBD2 matching over 10 bases. The CDR3 contains 19 residues. J was trimmed by 0 bases and V by 3 bases; bases with no gene match: 8. Germline loops: CDR1 MNHEY, CDR2 SMNVEV (reference sequence). CDR3 DNA sequence: TGTGCCAGCAGTTTCTTGACTAGCGGGTCCTACTCTGGGGCCAACGTCCTGACTTTC. Protein sequence: CASSFLTSGSYSGANVLTF.

V is TRBV5-6 and J is TRBJ2-2; 8 nucleotides line up with TRBD1. V was clipped by 4 bases and J by 0 bases; unmatched bases: 14. Germline V CDR1 and CDR2: SGHDT, YYEEEE. The CDR3 has 19 residues. The CDR3 here is CASSRYRGRPDSNTGELFF. The CDR3 coding sequence is TGTGCCAGCAGCCGGTACAGGGGGAGGCCCGATTCGAACACCGGGGAGCTGTTTTTT. Based on the CDR3 plus reference TRBV5-6 and TRBJ2-2, the full variable domain is DAGVTQSPTHLIKTRGQQVTLRCSPKSGHDTVSWYQQALGQGPQFIFQYYEEEERQRGNFPDRFSGHQFPNYSSELNVNALLLGDSALYLCASSRYRGRPDSNTGELFFGEGSRLTVL.

This clone was seen more than once but under ten times. The chain employs TRBV4-1 and TRBJ1-6; TRBD1 agrees at 7 bases. The germline CDR1 and CDR2 sequences are MGHRA and YSYEKL. V trimming: 4 bases; J trimming: 6 bases; junction bases outside the gene matches: 6. The CDR3 is 15 residues long. The CDR3 nucleotides are TGCGCCAGCAGCCGGATGGGACAGACTAATTCACCCCTCCACTTT. Translated, it gives CASSRMGQTNSPLHF.

The chain couples TRBV28 to TRBJ1-5; D ambiguous. V dropped 1 base and J dropped 4 bases, with 5 bases sitting between them. There are 13 residues in the CDR3. Germline-derived CDR1 and CDR2 are MDHEN and SYDVKM. The DNA for the CDR3 is TGTGCCAGCAGTTTATTTAGTAATCAGCCCCAGCATTTT. Amino acid sequence: CASSLFSNQPQHF.

This clone has a handful of counts. The J gene is TRBJ1-3, the V gene TRBV2; D uncertain. The germline V and J ends were trimmed by 2 bases and 0 bases, with 11 bases remaining between them. This CDR3 region has 16 residues. The V gene's germline CDR1 is SNHLY and CDR2 FYNNEI. Written as DNA, the CDR3 is TGTGCCAGCAGTGAACCCAGGCTAAACTCTGGAAACACCATATATTTT. It yields the protein CASSEPRLNSGNTIYF. The variable domain in full, with the rest retrieved from reference TRBV2 and TRBJ1-3, is EPEVTQTPSHQVTQMGQEVILRCVPISNHLYFYWYRQILGQKVEFLVSFYNNEISEKSEIFDDQFSVERPDGSNFTLKIRSTKLEDSAMYFCASSEPRLNSGNTIYFGEGSWLTVV.

This clone was recorded once. The chain couples TRBV5-1 to TRBJ2-2; D is unresolved. The CDR3 has 13 amino acids. The V gene lost 4 bases and the J gene lost 5 bases, with 9 bases spanning the gap. Germline-derived CDR1 and CDR2 are SGHRS and YFSETQ. In DNA form, the CDR3 reads TGCGCCAGCAGCCAGACTTTGACCGGGGAGCTGTTTTTT. Protein sequence: CASSQTLTGELFF.

V usage is TRBV6-6 and J usage is TRBJ2-6; tentative D call: TRBD1 (6 bases). The CDR3 covers 15 residues. V was clipped by 5 bases and J by 4 bases, with 12 bases between them. CDR1 and CDR2 from the germline V gene are MNHNY and SVGAGI (reference sequence). The CDR3 is CASSVQGAGANVLTF. As DNA, the CDR3 is TGTGCCAGCAGTGTACAGGGAGCCGGGGCCAACGTCCTGACTTTC.

This clone was seen more than once but under ten times. This chain links TRBV5-4 with TRBJ1-2, with 9 bases aligning to TRBD1. CDR3 length equals 14 residues. Losses at the gene ends were 0 bases for V and 8 bases for J; bases not matched to a gene: 5. Germline V gene sequence: CDR1 SGHNT, CDR2 YYREEE (reference sequence). The CDR3 here is CASSLGDRVGGYTF. In DNA, the CDR3 is TGTGCCAGCAGCTTGGGGGACAGGGTGGGAGGCTACACCTTC.

Note on this clone: One junction end does not reproduce the germline sequence, and a read error may be involved. The chain is built from TRBV9 and TRBJ1-1; D is unclear. The CDR3 is 14 residues long. The germline V gene has CDR1 SGDLS and CDR2 YYNGEE. The CDR3 nucleotides are TGTGCCAGCAGCGTCGGACTTCTGAACACTGGAGCTTTCTTT. This translates into CASSVGLLNTGAFF.

The chain couples TRBV7-9 to TRBJ1-2; no definite D call. Per germline, CDR1 SEHNR and CDR2 FQNEAQ (reference sequence). Trimming shortened V by 1 base and J by 0 bases, and 3 bases separated the two germline ends. The CDR3 runs to 13 residues. The CDR3 reads CASSLDTNYGYTF. The CDR3 DNA reads TGTGCCAGCAGCTTAGACACTAACTATGGCTACACCTTC.